These 30 T cell receptor beta chains originate from one sample sequenced in a study of blood T cell repertoires in COVID-19. Repertoires were generated with immunoSEQ multiplex PCR, while TCRdb's copy carries only in-frame clones and drops some. The sample carries hundreds of thousands of clones, 80% to 90% recorded once. The sample consisted of PBMCs or T cells enriched from blood (not recorded which). These receptors came from a woman aged 45-65 years who had recovered from COVID-19.

This chain uses TRBV5-4 with TRBJ2-1; weak D call: TRBD2 (6 bases). V lost 5 bases, J lost 7 bases, and 13 bases lay in between. The germline V gene encodes CDR1 SGHNT and CDR2 YYREEE (reference sequence). This CDR3 is 13 amino acids long. CDR3 residues: CASRPRLDNEQFF. The CDR3 bases are TGTGCCAGCAGACCCCGACTAGATAATGAGCAGTTCTTC. Supplemented by reference TRBV5-4 and TRBJ2-1, the full variable domain reads ETGVTQSPTHLIKTRGQQVTLRCSSQSGHNTVSWYQQALGQGPQFIFQYYREEENGRGNFPPRFSGLQFPNYSSELNVNALELDDSALYLCASRPRLDNEQFFGPGTRLTVL.

The chain uses TRBV19 and TRBJ2-7, with D perhaps TRBD1 (5 bases). The germline gives CDR1 LNHDA, CDR2 SQIVND (reference sequence). The V end was cut by 2 bases, the J end by 5 bases, with 10 bases between. This CDR3 is 13 amino acids long. CDR3 amino acids: CASSITGADEQYF. CDR3 in DNA: TGTGCCAGTAGTATAACTGGGGCCGACGAGCAGTACTTC.

In this sample, this clone turned up once. V usage is TRBV2 and J usage is TRBJ2-5; D possibly corresponds to TRBD2 (6 bases). V gave up 1 base and J gave up 5 bases, with 11 bases separating them. The CDR3 has 14 amino acids. Germline V gives CDR1 SNHLY, CDR2 FYNNEI. The CDR3 spells CASSEGSGRETQYF. In nucleotides, the CDR3 is TGTGCCAGCAGTGAAGGCTCGGGGAGGGAGACCCAGTACTTC. The full variable domain, rest sourced from reference TRBV2 and TRBJ2-5, is EPEVTQTPSHQVTQMGQEVILRCVPISNHLYFYWYRQILGQKVEFLVSFYNNEISEKSEIFDDQFSVERPDGSNFTLKIRSTKLEDSAMYFCASSEGSGRETQYFGPGTRLLVL.

This clone occurred a few times. The chain joins TRBV27 to TRBJ1-2; TRBD1 is a possible D gene (5 bases). CDR1 is MNHEY, CDR2 SMNVEV, per germline (reference sequence). V was shortened by 7 bases and J by 1 base, with 16 bases between the two germline ends. The CDR3 runs 15 residues. The CDR3 DNA is TGTGCCAGCACGCCGAGGCAGGGAATTAACTATGGCTACACCTTC. It translates to CASTPRQGINYGYTF.

This rearrangement joins TRBV19 to TRBJ2-2; D might be TRBD1 (5 bases). The CDR3 is 14 amino acids. Trimming stripped 6 bases from V and 3 bases from J, with 11 bases between. Germline lookup yields CDR1 LNHDA and CDR2 SQIVND (reference sequence). The CDR3 DNA reads as TGTGCCAGTAGGGAGTGGGGCGACACCGGGGAGCTGTTTTTT. Translated, it gives CASREWGDTGELFF.

The chain employs TRBV11-3 and TRBJ2-7; TRBD1 matches at 8 bases. The CDR3 spans 16 residues. Germline trimming cut 5 bases from V and 2 bases from J; bases unmatched to any gene: 11. The germline V gene has CDR1 SGHNT and CDR2 YENEEA. CDR3 amino acids: CASSTQGQEKTYEQYF. In nucleotides, the CDR3 is TGTGCCAGCAGCACTCAGGGACAGGAAAAAACCTACGAGCAGTACTTC.

The rearrangement joins TRBV2 to TRBJ2-3, with D possibly TRBD1 on 5 matching bases. CDR1 and CDR2 (germline): SNHLY, FYNNEI. The germline V and J ends were trimmed by 7 bases and 2 bases, with 22 bases remaining between them. This CDR3 spans 17 amino acids. The CDR3 DNA reads as TGTGCCAGCAAAGTGGGGCCCGAGACGCGTCCCACAGATACGCAGTATTTT. It is translated as CASKVGPETRPTDTQYF.

This clone appeared once. The V call is TRBV6-5, the J call TRBJ1-3; weak D call: TRBD1 (5 bases). This CDR3 region has 14 residues. CDR1 MNHEY and CDR2 SVGAGI come from the germline V gene. Trimming cost V 11 bases and J 0 bases, with 14 bases left between them. The CDR3 sequence: CASGEGFSGNTIYF. CDR3 bases: TGTGCCTCCGGGGAGGGGTTCTCTGGAAACACCATATATTTT.

The chain joins TRBV3-1 (or the pseudogene TRBV3-2) to TRBJ2-1; no reliable D call. Germline loops: CDR1 LGHDT, CDR2 YNNKEL (reference sequence). The germline V and J ends were trimmed by 5 bases and 1 base, with 9 bases remaining between them. This CDR3 has 14 residues. The CDR3 nucleotides are TGTGCCAGCAGCAATAAGAGGTCCTACAATGAGCAGTTCTTC. This encodes CASSNKRSYNEQFF.

There are a few counts of this clone. The V and J genes are TRBV6-5 and TRBJ2-7, with TRBD2 as a possible D gene (5 bases). The CDR3 spans 15 residues. Germline V gives CDR1 MNHEY, CDR2 SVGAGI. Trimming left V 0 bases short and J 2 bases short, with 11 bases between. For the CDR3, the DNA is TGTGCCAGCAGTTACTCGTCTCTAGCCACCTACGAGCAGTACTTC. It yields the protein CASSYSSLATYEQYF.

V gene TRBV27 combines with J gene TRBJ2-1; 7 nucleotides align to TRBD1. The CDR3 is 12 amino acids. V was pared by 6 bases and J by 9 bases, with 5 bases of the junction left unmatched. Germline V gene sequence: CDR1 MNHEY, CDR2 SMNVEV (reference sequence). The CDR3 here is CASSLGGGEQFF. The CDR3, as DNA: TGTGCCAGCAGCCTAGGGGGCGGTGAGCAGTTCTTC.

The chain uses TRBV27 and TRBJ1-2, with TRBD1 identical over 7 bases. The germline gives CDR1 MNHEY, CDR2 SMNVEV (reference sequence). V shed 3 bases and J 4 bases; nucleotides not matched to a gene: 8. The CDR3 has 15 residues. This CDR3 reads CASSFISDRLYGYTF. In DNA, the CDR3 is TGTGCCAGCAGTTTTATTTCGGACAGGCTCTATGGCTACACCTTC.

The chain employs TRBV6-2 or TRBV6-3 and TRBJ2-1, with a possible D match to TRBD2 (5 bases). V gave up 0 bases and J gave up 1 base, with 16 bases separating them. CDR3 length equals 18 residues. Germline CDR1 MNHEY, CDR2 SVGEGT. CDR3 sequence: CASSYSQPWAGSYNEQFF. The CDR3 coding sequence is TGTGCCAGCAGTTACTCACAACCATGGGCGGGTTCCTACAATGAGCAGTTCTTC.

The chain recombines TRBV24-1 with TRBJ2-2; maybe TRBD1 (6 bases). V shed 4 bases and J shed 4 bases, with 18 bases lying between them. CDR3 size: 17 residues. CDR1 and CDR2 from the germline V gene are KGHDR and SFDVKD. The CDR3 bases are TGTGCCACCAGTGACACCCGGACAGAGTTGAGCACCGGGGAGCTGTTTTTT. It yields the protein CATSDTRTELSTGELFF.

The chain links TRBV18 to TRBJ2-1; TRBD2 matches 12 bases. V trimming: 5 bases; J trimming: 6 bases; junction bases outside the gene matches: 5. From germline, CDR1 is KGHSH and CDR2 LQKENI. The CDR3 contains 15 residues. This CDR3 is CASSGWTSGVNEQFF. CDR3 DNA: TGTGCCAGCTCAGGCTGGACTAGCGGGGTCAATGAGCAGTTCTTC.

The chain combines TRBV28 with TRBJ1-2, with 7 bases aligning to TRBD1. From germline, CDR1 is MDHEN and CDR2 SYDVKM. V shed 11 bases, J shed 1 base, and the junction held 10 bases outside the gene matches. The CDR3 is 14 amino acids. Written as DNA, the CDR3 is TGTGCCGGAGGATTTAGGGGGCTTAACTATGGCTACACCTTC. Amino acids: CAGGFRGLNYGYTF.

The CDR3 DNA follows: TGTGCCAGCAGTCCCTTGTCAACCGGTCAGCCCCAGCATTTT. It yields the protein CASSPLSTGQPQHF. The V gene is TRBV28, the J gene TRBJ1-5; D is uncertain. V lost 5 bases and J lost 6, with 14 bases in between. This CDR3 spans 14 amino acids. Germline assignment: CDR1 MDHEN and CDR2 SYDVKM.

The chain uses TRBV29-1 and TRBJ2-3, with unresolved D. The CDR3 has 13 residues. Germline V gene sequence: CDR1 SQVTM, CDR2 ANQGSEA. The ends were cut back, 3 bases at V and 0 bases at J, with 7 bases in the middle. Here the CDR3 DNA reads TGCAGCGTTGAGCCACAGAGCACAGATACGCAGTATTTT. It is translated as CSVEPQSTDTQYF.

This clone came up once. This chain uses TRBV12-3 or TRBV12-4 with TRBJ1-1; D gene unclear. The CDR3 contains 13 residues. Trimming pared 1 base from V and 4 bases from J, leaving 7 bases between. The CDR3 coding sequence is TGTGCCAGCAGTTTAGGAGAACCCACTGAAGCTTTCTTT. Translation gives CASSLGEPTEAFF.

V gene TRBV19 combines with J gene TRBJ1-5; D is perhaps TRBD1 (6 bases). CDR3 length: 15 amino acids. Per the germline V gene, CDR1 is LNHDA and CDR2 is SQIVND (reference sequence). V shed 9 bases and J shed 6 bases, with 21 bases lying between them. The CDR3 DNA reads as TGTGCCAGCCATAAGGGGGAGGGAGGTAGTCAGCCCCAGCATTTT. Its protein is CASHKGEGGSQPQHF.

J is TRBJ2-1 and V is TRBV3-1 (or the pseudogene TRBV3-2); 8 nucleotides line up with TRBD1. The CDR3 loop spans 16 amino acids. V lost 2 bases to trimming and J lost 5 bases; unmatched junction nucleotides: 8. Germline lookup yields CDR1 LGHDT and CDR2 YNNKEL (reference sequence). CDR3 DNA sequence: TGTGCCAGCAGCCAATCGGACAGGGAGGCAAACAATGAGCAGTTCTTC. Its translation: CASSQSDREANNEQFF.

CDR3 protein: CASSLAGGNNEQFF. Here the CDR3 DNA reads TGTGCCAGCAGCCTAGCGGGGGGAAACAATGAGCAGTTCTTC. The rearrangement links TRBV28 to TRBJ2-1; 11 bases match TRBD2. The CDR3 sequence is 14 residues long. Trimming removed 6 bases from V and 5 bases from J; junction bases left unmatched: 3. The germline CDR1 and CDR2 sequences are MDHEN and SYDVKM.

This clone is a singleton in its sample. The chain links TRBV28 to TRBJ2-5, with D possibly being TRBD2 (5 bases). V was shortened by 4 bases and J by 4 bases, with 16 bases between the two germline ends. This CDR3 has 15 residues. The germline CDR1 and CDR2 sequences are MDHEN and SYDVKM. CDR3 sequence: CASSSRARVGETQYF. The CDR3 DNA reads as TGTGCCAGCAGTTCTAGGGCGCGGGTCGGAGAGACCCAGTACTTC.

This rearrangement joins TRBV19 to TRBJ2-5, with TRBD1 matching over 7 bases. V lost 6 bases to trimming and J lost 4 bases; unmatched junction nucleotides: 5. The CDR3 sequence is 13 residues long. Germline loops: CDR1 LNHDA, CDR2 SQIVND (reference sequence). The CDR3 spells CASRNRGGETQYF. DNA of the CDR3: TGTGCCAGTAGGAACAGGGGTGGAGAGACCCAGTACTTC.

This chain joins TRBV29-1 and TRBJ2-7; D is possibly TRBD1 (6 bases). This CDR3 contains 14 residues. V was pared by 4 bases and J by 3 bases, with 16 bases between. The germline V gene has CDR1 SQVTM and CDR2 ANQGSEA. CDR3 nucleotide sequence: TGCAGCGTTGCCTATTATGGACAGCACTACGAGCAGTACTTC. Its translation: CSVAYYGQHYEQYF.

The rearrangement joins TRBV5-1 to TRBJ2-7; TRBD2 aligns across 8 bases. After removal of 0 bases from V and 4 bases from J, the junction contained 12 bases not matched to a gene. Germline CDR1 SGHRS, CDR2 YFSETQ. This CDR3 is built from 17 residues. CDR3 in DNA: TGCGCCAGCAGCTTGGTTGCGAGCGGGGGTCGAGGTTACGAGCAGTACTTC. Amino acids: CASSLVASGGRGYEQYF.

The sample holds a few counts of this clone. The CDR3 region has the DNA TGCGCCAGCAGCTTGGTAGGGACAGGGGCCGTTGGAAACACCATATATTTT. Its protein product is CASSLVGTGAVGNTIYF. This rearrangement joins TRBV5-1 to TRBJ1-3, with 10 bases that match TRBD1. Germline loops: CDR1 SGHRS, CDR2 YFSETQ. J gave up 3 bases and V 0 bases, and 6 bases lay outside the gene matches. The CDR3 sequence is 17 residues long.

The CDR3 region is CASRGPGTTYGYTF. For the CDR3, the DNA is TGTGCCAGCCGGGGCCCGGGGACAACCTATGGCTACACCTTC. The V gene is TRBV7-9, the J gene TRBJ1-2; D perhaps matches TRBD1 (6 bases). Deletions cut 8 bases from V and 4 bases from J, with 17 bases between. CDR1 is SEHNR, CDR2 FQNEAQ, per germline (reference sequence). The CDR3 is 14 amino acids.

The chain links TRBV14 to TRBJ2-7; D ambiguous. Germline V CDR1 and CDR2: SGHDN, FVKESK. The CDR3 is made up of 12 amino acids. V lost 5 bases and J lost 4, with 9 bases in between. CDR3 DNA sequence: TGTGCCAGCAGCTCCCTGAGGTACGAGCAGTACTTC. Protein: CASSSLRYEQYF.

The chain carries TRBV6-5 and TRBJ1-5; D may be TRBD1 (5 bases). The CDR3 runs to 13 residues. V was trimmed by 9 bases and J by 3 bases, leaving 12 bases between them. The germline CDR1 and CDR2 sequences are MNHEY and SVGAGI. In nucleotides, the CDR3 is TGTGCCAGTAGGATGGGACTCAATCAGCCCCAGCATTTT. Its protein is CASRMGLNQPQHF.